The 26 T cell receptor beta chains listed next were all sequenced from one sample in a study of response to subunit inactivated influenza vaccine. TCRdb re-called the RT-PCR reads with MiXCR, one entry per CDR3 protein. The sample has about 780,000 distinct CDR3 sequences; under 20% are singletons. The source was PBMCs from blood, collected 5 days after vaccination. These receptors originate from a man aged 45-65 years who received an inactivated influenza vaccine.

This chain links TRBV4-3 with TRBJ2-7, with no clear D. Germline loops: CDR1 LGHNA, CDR2 YSLEER. The CDR3 totals 13 residues. The V end was cut by 0 bases, the J end by 3 bases, with 6 bases between. This CDR3 is CASSQDENYEQYF. The DNA for the CDR3 is TGCGCCAGCAGCCAAGACGAAAACTACGAGCAGTACTTC.

In its sample, this clonotype was seen many times. The chain recombines TRBV6-5 with TRBJ2-2; TRBD2 aligns across 12 bases. The CDR3 has 17 amino acids. The V and J ends lost 0 bases and 8 bases, in that order; junction bases with no gene match: 7. CDR1 is MNHEY, CDR2 SVGAGI, per germline. CDR3 region: CASSYSWTSGTLGELFF. The CDR3, as DNA: TGTGCCAGCAGTTACTCGTGGACTAGCGGGACCCTTGGGGAGCTGTTTTTT.

This sequence joins TRBV4-1 and TRBJ1-5, with D perhaps TRBD1 (5 bases). Germline V gene lookup returns CDR1 MGHRA and CDR2 YSYEKL. V was shortened by 0 bases and J by 2 bases, with 8 bases between the two germline ends. This CDR3 region has 15 residues. CDR3 region: CASSQDLGRNQPQHF. The CDR3 DNA is TGCGCCAGCAGCCAAGATTTGGGGCGCAATCAGCCCCAGCATTTT.

There are a few counts of this clonotype. The V call is TRBV15, the J call TRBJ2-1; D is undetermined. In germline, CDR1 is LNHNV, CDR2 YYDKDF (reference sequence). The CDR3 consists of 14 residues. V lost 1 base, J lost 5 bases, and 9 bases lay in between. CDR3: CATSRVAGDNEQFF. The DNA of the CDR3 is TGTGCCACCAGCAGAGTGGCTGGGGACAATGAGCAGTTCTTC.

In its sample, this clonotype was seen a few times. V usage is TRBV12-3 or TRBV12-4 and J usage is TRBJ2-7; D is ambiguous. The CDR3 is made up of 11 amino acids. V was pared by 6 bases and J by 7 bases, with 10 bases between. CDR3 sequence reads: CASSPAIEQYF. The DNA of the CDR3 is TGTGCCAGCAGCCCGGCGATAGAGCAGTACTTC.

The chain has TRBV4-2 and TRBJ2-6; the D is unclear. Germline V gene data show CDR1 as LGHNA and CDR2 as YNFKEQ. V was trimmed by 1 base and J by 0 bases, leaving 7 bases between them. The CDR3 covers 16 residues. The CDR3, as DNA: TGTGCCAGCAGCCAAGTCCCCGGCTCTGGGGCCAACGTCCTGACTTTC. Translated: CASSQVPGSGANVLTF.

This clonotype was seen a handful of times. The CDR3 is CASILGAGVPGELFF. CDR3 nucleotides: TGTGCCAGCATATTAGGAGCGGGAGTCCCCGGGGAGCTGTTTTTT. The genes are TRBV6-1 and TRBJ2-2, with TRBD2 matching over 8 bases. Trimming at V came to 7 bases and at J to 6 bases, leaving 10 bases not matched to a gene. CDR1 MNHNS and CDR2 SASEGT come from the germline V gene. The CDR3 contains 15 residues.

The chain carries TRBV12-3 or TRBV12-4 and TRBJ2-7; D is possibly TRBD2 (5 bases). Between the trimmed V and J ends, which lost 3 bases and 4 bases, there was a span of 13 bases. There are 14 residues in the CDR3. The CDR3, as DNA: TGTGCCAGCAGTTTTGGACTGGTCTCGTACGAGCAGTACTTC. It encodes CASSFGLVSYEQYF.

This clonotype was counted a few times. The gene calls are TRBV10-3 and TRBJ2-1; D unresolved. CDR3 length equals 13 residues. From germline, CDR1 is ENHRY and CDR2 SYGVKD. The V end lost 4 bases, the J end lost 4 bases, and 8 bases lay between the germline ends. In DNA form, the CDR3 reads TGTGCCATCAGTGTTCACGGTTACAATGAGCAGTTCTTC. This gives the protein CAISVHGYNEQFF.

This clonotype was seen more than once but under ten times. The CDR3 spells CASGKGLAKNIQYF. The CDR3 DNA is TGTGCCAGCGGAAAGGGCCTAGCCAAAAACATTCAGTACTTC. V is TRBV6-1 and J is TRBJ2-4; D ambiguous. Germline CDR1 reads MNHNS; CDR2 reads SASEGT. This CDR3 has 14 residues. Trimming stripped 8 bases from V and 0 bases from J, with 11 bases between.

This chain uses TRBV5-1 with TRBJ2-7; D possibly corresponds to TRBD2 (10 bases). V shed 0 bases and J shed 3 bases, with 28 bases lying between them. The CDR3 runs 20 residues. Germline V CDR1 and CDR2: SGHRS, YFSETQ. CDR3 residues: CASSLGPGQGGLAAHYEQYF. The CDR3 bases are TGCGCCAGCAGCTTGGGGCCGGGACAGGGTGGACTAGCGGCCCACTACGAGCAGTACTTC.

The chain joins TRBV4-3 to TRBJ2-1, with TRBD2 matching over 10 bases. Germline V lookup: CDR1 LGHNA, CDR2 YSLEER. V gave up 1 base and J gave up 10 bases; unmatched junction bases: 13. This CDR3 has 17 amino acids. The CDR3 DNA sequence: TGCGCCAGCAGCCAAGGATCCCTAGCGGGAGTACGTGGGGAGCAGTTCTTC. Translation gives CASSQGSLAGVRGEQFF.

In its sample, this clonotype was seen a few times. The CDR3 sequence: CATSPTGAPYNEQFF. The CDR3 DNA is TGTGCCACCAGCCCGACAGGGGCACCCTACAATGAGCAGTTCTTC. V gene TRBV15 combines with J gene TRBJ2-1, with 8 positions matching TRBD1. The CDR3 has 15 residues. Per germline, CDR1 LNHNV and CDR2 YYDKDF (reference sequence). Germline trimming cut 5 bases from V and 2 bases from J; bases unmatched to any gene: 5. Combining the CDR3 with reference TRBV15 and TRBJ2-1 gives the whole variable domain DAMVIQNPRYQVTQFGKPVTLSCSQTLNHNVMYWYQQKSSQAPKLLFHYYDKDFNNEADTPDNFQSRRPNTSFCFLDIRSPGLGDTAMYLCATSPTGAPYNEQFFGPGTRLTVL.

This clonotype has ten or more counts. The rearrangement links TRBV4-3 to TRBJ2-7, with 8 bases aligning to TRBD2. Germline V gene data show CDR1 as LGHNA and CDR2 as YSLEER. CDR3 length equals 16 residues. Losses at the gene ends were 5 bases for V and 5 bases for J; bases not matched to a gene: 14. CDR3 sequence (DNA): TGCGCCAGCAGCTCCAGTAGCGGGGCGAGTATCCACGAGCAGTACTTC. Its translation is CASSSSSGASIHEQYF.

The chain is built from TRBV7-6 and TRBJ2-3; D is perhaps TRBD2 (6 bases). V was cut by 5 bases and J by 0 bases, with 15 bases left in between. The CDR3 totals 16 residues. Germline values: CDR1 SGHVS, CDR2 FNYEAQ. The chain's CDR3 is CASSPSAGISTDTQYF. Written as DNA, the CDR3 is TGTGCCAGCAGCCCCAGCGCGGGGATCAGCACAGATACGCAGTATTTT.

In its sample, this clonotype was seen a few times. The rearrangement joins TRBV20-1 to TRBJ2-6, with TRBD1 as a possible D gene (5 bases). Per germline, CDR1 DFQATT and CDR2 SNEGSKA (reference sequence). V was pared by 3 bases and J by 0 bases, with 15 bases between. CDR3 length: 17 residues. CDR3 in amino acids: CSASRWGGSSGANVLTF. CDR3 in DNA: TGCAGTGCTAGTCGCTGGGGCGGATCCTCTGGGGCCAACGTCCTGACTTTC.

Concerning this clonotype itself: The junction differs from germline at one of its ends, possibly a read error. The CDR3 DNA follows: TGCAGTGCTTCCTCCGGACAGCTTCTAAATCAGCCCAAGCATTTT. It encodes CSASSGQLLNQPKHF. This rearrangement joins TRBV20-1 to TRBJ1-5, with D tentatively TRBD1 (6 bases). Looked up from germline, CDR1 is DFQATT and CDR2 is SNEGSKA (reference sequence). This CDR3 has 15 residues.

This clonotype was seen a single time. One end of the junction fails to match germline, which may point to a read error. V usage is TRBV2 and J usage is TRBJ1-1, with 7 positions matching TRBD1. Germline V gives CDR1 SNHLY, CDR2 FYNNEI. CDR3 size: 10 residues. This CDR3 is CASSGTAENF. The CDR3 DNA reads as TGTGCCAGCAGCGGGACAGCCGAGAATTTT.

The chain employs TRBV19 and TRBJ2-3; D perhaps matches TRBD2 (5 bases). The germline V gene encodes CDR1 LNHDA and CDR2 SQIVND (reference sequence). This CDR3 is built from 17 residues. The V and J ends lost 3 bases and 1 base respectively, with 17 bases between them. DNA of the CDR3: TGTGCCAGTAGTATCATTTTTAGGGCGGGCCGCACAGATACGCAGTATTTT. It translates to CASSIIFRAGRTDTQYF.

This clonotype showed up many times. The chain is built from TRBV15 and TRBJ2-5; D may be TRBD1 (6 bases). V lost 5 bases and J lost 2, with 9 bases in between. This CDR3 spans 13 amino acids. Germline CDR1 and CDR2: LNHNV and YYDKDF (reference sequence). CDR3 in DNA: TGTGCCACCAGCCGGGACAAACAAGAGACCCAGTACTTC. Residues: CATSRDKQETQYF.

The chain combines TRBV7-9 with TRBJ1-3, with 9 bases fitting TRBD1. V shed 6 bases and J 4 bases; nucleotides not matched to a gene: 4. This CDR3 has 14 residues. Germline assignment: CDR1 SEHNR and CDR2 FQNEAQ (reference sequence). The CDR3 sequence is CASRYRGPGNTIYF. Written as DNA, the CDR3 is TGTGCCAGCAGATACAGGGGGCCAGGAAACACCATATATTTT.

The sample holds a few counts of this clonotype. The chain uses TRBV5-6 and TRBJ2-1; D perhaps matches TRBD2 (5 bases). CDR3 size: 17 residues. Per the germline V gene, CDR1 is SGHDT and CDR2 is YYEEEE. The V gene lost 4 bases and the J gene lost 0 bases, with 17 bases spanning the gap. This CDR3 reads CASSPGLTGSSYNEQFF. In DNA, the CDR3 is TGTGCCAGCAGCCCCGGACTTACTGGTAGCTCCTACAATGAGCAGTTCTTC.

This clonotype was detected many times. The chain recombines TRBV2 with TRBJ2-4; D is possibly TRBD1 or TRBD2 (5 bases each). Germline V gives CDR1 SNHLY, CDR2 FYNNEI. There are 17 residues in the CDR3. Trimming shortened V by 4 bases and J by 4 bases, and 20 bases separated the two germline ends. CDR3 DNA: TGTGCCAGCAGTGGTAATTGGGACGGGAAAACTAAAAACATTCAGTACTTC. Its translation: CASSGNWDGKTKNIQYF.

This clonotype was seen only a few times. The rearrangement links TRBV6-2 or TRBV6-3 to TRBJ1-4, with a possible D match to TRBD1 (5 bases). Germline V gives CDR1 MNHEY, CDR2 SVGEGT. This CDR3 region has 16 residues. Deletions cut 6 bases from V and 0 bases from J, with 14 bases between. The CDR3 bases are TGTGCCAGCAGGACGACAGAACCTGCAACTAATGAAAAACTGTTTTTT. Translated, it gives CASRTTEPATNEKLFF.

This clonotype was picked up one time. This sequence joins TRBV24-1 and TRBJ1-2, with a weak D call TRBD1 (5 bases). Germline CDR1 KGHDR, CDR2 SFDVKD. This CDR3 has 12 amino acids. The germline V and J ends were trimmed by 5 bases and 8 bases, with 11 bases remaining between them. The DNA of the CDR3 is TGTGCCACCAGTGTGTCCGGGGACGGCTACACCTTC. This sequence encodes CATSVSGDGYTF.

The gene calls are TRBV10-3 and TRBJ1-4; D not certain. The CDR3 contains 13 residues. V lost 8 bases, J lost 4 bases, and 11 bases lay in between. Per the germline V gene, CDR1 is ENHRY and CDR2 is SYGVKD. The DNA for the CDR3 is TGTGCCATCGCGGCGGGCAGTAATGAAAAACTGTTTTTT. It codes for CAIAAGSNEKLFF.